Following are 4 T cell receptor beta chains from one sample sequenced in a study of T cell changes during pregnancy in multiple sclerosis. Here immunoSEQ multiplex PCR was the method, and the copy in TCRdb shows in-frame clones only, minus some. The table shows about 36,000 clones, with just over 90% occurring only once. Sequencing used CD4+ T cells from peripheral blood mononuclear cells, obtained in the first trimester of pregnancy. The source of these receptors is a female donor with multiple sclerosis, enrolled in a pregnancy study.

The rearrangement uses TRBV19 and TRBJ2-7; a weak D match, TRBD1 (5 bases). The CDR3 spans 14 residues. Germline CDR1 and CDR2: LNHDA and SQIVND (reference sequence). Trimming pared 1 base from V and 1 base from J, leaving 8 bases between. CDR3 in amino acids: CASSIGQGSYEQYF. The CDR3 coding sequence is TGTGCCAGTAGTATAGGCCAGGGATCCTACGAGCAGTACTTC.

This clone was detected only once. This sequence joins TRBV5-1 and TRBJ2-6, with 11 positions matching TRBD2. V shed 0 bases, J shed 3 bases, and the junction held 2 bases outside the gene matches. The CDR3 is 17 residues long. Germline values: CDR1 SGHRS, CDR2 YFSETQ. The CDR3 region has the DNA TGCGCCAGCAGCTTGGGGCTAGCGGGAGGTGGGGCCAACGTCCTGACTTTC. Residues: CASSLGLAGGGANVLTF.

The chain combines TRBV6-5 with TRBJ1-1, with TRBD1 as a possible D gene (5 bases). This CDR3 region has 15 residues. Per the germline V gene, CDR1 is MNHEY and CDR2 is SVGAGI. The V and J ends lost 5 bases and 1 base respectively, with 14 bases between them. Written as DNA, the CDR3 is TGTGCCAGCAGTCAGTTGGGGGGTCCGAACACTGAAGCTTTCTTT. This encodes CASSQLGGPNTEAFF.

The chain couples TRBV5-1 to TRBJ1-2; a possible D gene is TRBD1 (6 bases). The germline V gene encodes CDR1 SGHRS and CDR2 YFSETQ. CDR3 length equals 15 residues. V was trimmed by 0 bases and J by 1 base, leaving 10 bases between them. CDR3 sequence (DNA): TGCGCCAGCAGCTTGGCGGGACAAAGTAACTATGGCTACACCTTC. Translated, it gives CASSLAGQSNYGYTF.